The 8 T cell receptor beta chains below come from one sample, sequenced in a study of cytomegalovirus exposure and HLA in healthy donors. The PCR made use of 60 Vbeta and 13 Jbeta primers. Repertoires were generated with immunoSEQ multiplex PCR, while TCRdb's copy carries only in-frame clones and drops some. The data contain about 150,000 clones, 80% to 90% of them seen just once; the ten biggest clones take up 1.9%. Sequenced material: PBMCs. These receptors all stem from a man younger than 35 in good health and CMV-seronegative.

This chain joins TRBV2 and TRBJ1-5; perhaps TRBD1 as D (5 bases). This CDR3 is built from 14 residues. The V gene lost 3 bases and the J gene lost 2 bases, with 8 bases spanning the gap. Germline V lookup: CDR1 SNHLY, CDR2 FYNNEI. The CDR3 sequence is CASSEMTGNQPQHF. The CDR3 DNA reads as TGTGCCAGCAGTGAGATGACAGGCAATCAGCCCCAGCATTTT.

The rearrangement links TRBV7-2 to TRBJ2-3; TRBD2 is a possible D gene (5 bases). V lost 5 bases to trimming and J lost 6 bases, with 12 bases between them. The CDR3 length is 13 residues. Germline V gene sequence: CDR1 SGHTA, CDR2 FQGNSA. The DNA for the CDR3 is TGTGCCAGCAGCCCCGGGGTATCCGATACGCAGTATTTT. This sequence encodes CASSPGVSDTQYF.

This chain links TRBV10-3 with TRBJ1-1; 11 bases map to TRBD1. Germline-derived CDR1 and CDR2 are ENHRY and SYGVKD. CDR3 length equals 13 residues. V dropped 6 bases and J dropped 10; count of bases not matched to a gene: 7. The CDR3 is CAISRTGGLGAFF. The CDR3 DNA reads TGTGCCATCAGCCGGACAGGGGGCTTGGGAGCTTTCTTT.

The CDR3 reads CSASRGDEQYF. DNA for the CDR3: TGCAGTGCAAGCAGGGGAGACGAGCAGTACTTC. V is TRBV20-1 and J is TRBJ2-7, with a tentative D call TRBD1 (6 bases). CDR1 DFQATT and CDR2 SNEGSKA come from the germline V gene (reference sequence). The CDR3 is 11 amino acids. V shed 6 bases and J shed 5 bases, with 11 bases lying between them.

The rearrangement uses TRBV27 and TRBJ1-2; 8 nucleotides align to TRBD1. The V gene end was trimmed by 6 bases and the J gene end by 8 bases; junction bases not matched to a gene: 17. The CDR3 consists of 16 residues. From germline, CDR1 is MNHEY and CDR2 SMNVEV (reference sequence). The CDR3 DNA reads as TGTGCCAGCAGCGGCCCCGGACAGGGTGGACTGCAGGGCTACACCTTC. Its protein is CASSGPGQGGLQGYTF.

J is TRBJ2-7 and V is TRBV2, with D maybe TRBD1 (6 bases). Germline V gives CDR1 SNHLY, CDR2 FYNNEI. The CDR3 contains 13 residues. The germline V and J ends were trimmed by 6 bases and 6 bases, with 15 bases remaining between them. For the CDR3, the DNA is TGTGCCAGCAGCGGGTACAGGGAAGCCGAGCAGTACTTC. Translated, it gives CASSGYREAEQYF.

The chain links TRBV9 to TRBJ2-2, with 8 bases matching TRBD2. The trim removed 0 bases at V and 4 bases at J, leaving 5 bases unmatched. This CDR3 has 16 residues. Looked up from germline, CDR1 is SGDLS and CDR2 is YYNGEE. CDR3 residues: CASSVGSAGATGELFF. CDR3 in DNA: TGTGCCAGCAGCGTAGGGTCAGCGGGGGCCACCGGGGAGCTGTTTTTT.

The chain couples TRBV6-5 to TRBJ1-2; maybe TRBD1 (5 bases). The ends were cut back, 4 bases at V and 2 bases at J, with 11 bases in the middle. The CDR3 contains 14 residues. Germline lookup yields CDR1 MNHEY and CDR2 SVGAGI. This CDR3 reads CASSWGAANYGYTF. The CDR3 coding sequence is TGTGCCAGCAGTTGGGGCGCAGCCAACTATGGCTACACCTTC.